This entry lists 4 T cell receptor beta chains sequenced from one sample in a study of T cell repertoires in cytomegalovirus infection. TCRdb independently ran MiXCR on the reads; one entry per CDR3 protein. The data hold roughly 920,000 distinct CDR3 sequences, with approximately 32% observed a single time. Antigens of these TCRs are unknown. This material consisted of cultured CD8+ T cells from PBMCs, taken from culture after CMV antigen stimulation. All receptors come from a human donor in good health (CMV status not recorded). Some clones in this sample may be carry-over from other donors' samples.

The chain couples TRBV20-1 to TRBJ2-1; no firm D call. CDR3 size: 10 residues. With 5 bases removed from V and 8 bases from J, the gap between germline ends came to 7 bases. CDR1 is DFQATT, CDR2 SNEGSKA, per germline (reference sequence). The CDR3 nucleotides are TGCAGTGCTTTTCACGATGAGCAGTTCTTC. Translated, it gives CSAFHDEQFF.

This clonotype has ten or more counts. The J gene is TRBJ1-1, the V gene TRBV7-2, with 9 bases fitting TRBD1. The CDR3 is 18 residues long. The V and J ends lost 4 bases and 1 base, in that order; junction bases with no gene match: 13. Germline lookup yields CDR1 SGHTA and CDR2 FQGNSA. CDR3 coding DNA: TGTGCCAGCAGCTGGCCGGGACAGGGTGGGGTTTGGAACACTGAAGCTTTCTTT. It yields the protein CASSWPGQGGVWNTEAFF.

This clonotype was found once. This CDR3 reads CASSQGLVTDTQYF. CDR3 sequence (DNA): TGTGCCAGCAGCCAAGGGCTAGTAACAGATACGCAGTATTTT. J is TRBJ2-3 and V is TRBV3-1; D unclear. V was cut by 1 base and J by 3 bases, with 8 bases left in between. The CDR3 contains 14 residues. Looked up from germline, CDR1 is LGHDT and CDR2 is YNNKEL (reference sequence).

This clonotype was seen once. This rearrangement joins TRBV2 to TRBJ1-1, with D unclear. The CDR3 loop spans 14 amino acids. The V end was cut by 2 bases, the J end by 1 base, with 8 bases between. CDR1 and CDR2 from the germline V gene are SNHLY and FYNNEI. The CDR3 loop is CASSELRPNTEAFF. For the CDR3, the DNA is TGTGCCAGCAGTGAATTACGCCCGAACACTGAAGCTTTCTTT.